This TCR beta chain was sequenced in a study of glioma-infiltrating T cells. Study outcomes and limitations: Above-expected tissue-blood divergence occurred in all gliomas, most in low-grade ones. Very few CDR3 sequences were shared between tissue and blood.

The CDR3 runs to 16 residues. CDR1 and CDR2 from the germline V gene are SGHDT and YYEEEE. Germline trimming cut 3 bases from V and 5 bases from J; bases unmatched to any gene: 11. TCR alpha and beta CDR3 regions were amplified from RNA using iRepertoire nested multiplex PCR. Input was roughly 95-400 ng of tissue mRNA or PBMC total RNA. Using its own MiXCR run on the multiplex PCR reads, TCRdb lists one record per CDR3 protein. The table lists around 180,000 distinct CDR3 sequences, about 40% of them singletons, with 5.2% in the top ten. Concerning this clonotype: The antigen is undetermined.

The V call is TRBV5-6, the J call TRBJ2-5, with 9 bases aligning to TRBD2. The source is a human donor with low-grade glioma or glioblastoma, undergoing nonglioma brain surgery, or in good health (not recorded which). Sequences were obtained from glioma tissue, nonneoplastic brain tissue, or PBMCs (not recorded which). As DNA, the CDR3 is TGTGCCAGCAGCTACCCCGGGACTAGCAGTATGGAGACCCAGTACTTC. Translation: CASSYPGTSSMETQYF.